This T cell receptor (beta chain) was obtained from a study of blood T cell repertoires in COVID-19. In terms of age and location, participants ranged from roughly 18 to 95 years and lived in about two dozen US areas. In the original analysis: For nucleated cells, counts were estimated from reference gene primer amplification. Sequenced by immunoSEQ multiplex PCR; TCRdb stores in-frame clones only, minus some. V and J calls and clone size are as listed in that table; D and trimming were resolved from the DNA. The top ten clones hold just over 2.5% of a sample with roughly 260,000 clones, approximately 88% of them seen once. This TCR was recovered from a woman in her thirties with acute COVID-19. The sample taken for sequencing was PBMCs or T cells enriched from blood (not recorded which).

The CDR3 DNA reads TGTGCTAGTGGCTCAGGTACACCATCTAATTCACCCCTCCACTTT. Residues: CASGSGTPSNSPLHF. The genes are TRBV12-5 and TRBJ1-6; D unresolved. CDR3 length: 15 residues. In germline, CDR1 is LGHNT, CDR2 FRNRAP. V lost 6 bases and J 6 bases, leaving 15 bases between the germline ends.